Following are 26 T cell receptor beta chains from one sample sequenced in a study of cytomegalovirus exposure and HLA in healthy donors. Primers included in the PCR were 60 Vbeta and 13 Jbeta primers. Libraries were prepared by immunoSEQ multiplex PCR; TCRdb keeps only in-frame clonotypes and omits some of them. The sample yields roughly 140,000 clones, roughly 76% seen once. The sequenced sample was PBMCs. These receptors came from a human donor in good health.

The genes are TRBV28 and TRBJ1-5; D not resolved. Germline loops: CDR1 MDHEN, CDR2 SYDVKM. V was pared by 3 bases and J by 0 bases, with 15 bases between. The CDR3 sequence is 17 residues long. The CDR3 spells CASSLLDWRGSNQPQHF. Written as DNA, the CDR3 is TGTGCCAGCAGTTTGTTAGATTGGCGGGGTAGCAATCAGCCCCAGCATTTT.

The CDR3, as DNA: TGTGCCAGCAGTCCTAAGATCCGCCAAGAGACCCAGTACTTC. This gives the protein CASSPKIRQETQYF. The rearrangement links TRBV27 to TRBJ2-5; D not resolved. This CDR3 spans 14 amino acids. The V end lost 5 bases, the J end lost 1 base, and 11 bases lay between the germline ends. Germline V gene data show CDR1 as MNHEY and CDR2 as SMNVEV (reference sequence).

The chain is built from TRBV2 and TRBJ2-7, with D hard to call. CDR1 and CDR2 (germline): SNHLY, FYNNEI. CDR3 length: 13 amino acids. Trimming stripped 7 bases from V and 0 bases from J, with 10 bases between. The CDR3 region is CASTSESSYEQYF. The CDR3 bases are TGTGCCAGCACTTCGGAGAGCTCCTACGAGCAGTACTTC.

The chain employs TRBV19 and TRBJ2-1; tentatively, D is TRBD2 (5 bases). Between the trimmed V and J ends, which lost 1 base and 5 bases, there was a span of 6 bases. Germline assignment: CDR1 LNHDA and CDR2 SQIVND (reference sequence). This CDR3 comprises 13 residues. This chain's CDR3 is CASSIASNNEQFF. The CDR3 nucleotides are TGTGCCAGTAGTATAGCTAGCAACAATGAGCAGTTCTTC.

This sequence joins TRBV29-1 and TRBJ1-2; 8 bases fit TRBD1. The ends lost 6 bases at V and 3 bases at J; junction bases unmatched: 9. CDR3 length: 14 residues. Germline V gene lookup returns CDR1 SQVTM and CDR2 ANQGSEA. In DNA form, the CDR3 reads TGCAGCGTCCCAGGGGGCGCTCGGGACTATGGCTACACCTTC. Protein sequence: CSVPGGARDYGYTF.

The chain carries TRBV21-1 and TRBJ2-7; the D call of TRBD1 is as the table states it, not checked on the DNA. TRBV21-1 is noted as a pseudogene. This CDR3 region has 15 residues. CDR3 DNA sequence: TGTGCCAGCAGCAGACAAAGGACAGGTTTGTTCGAGCAGTACTTC. Residues: CASSRQRTGLFEQYF.

The chain couples TRBV5-4 to TRBJ1-4; TRBD1 aligns across 9 bases. Trimming at V came to 3 bases and at J to 8 bases, leaving 5 bases not matched to a gene. The CDR3 is 14 residues long. Germline assignment: CDR1 SGHNT and CDR2 YYREEE (reference sequence). In DNA form, the CDR3 reads TGTGCCAGCAGCTCAAACAGGGGGCAGGAAAAACTGTTTTTT. This sequence encodes CASSSNRGQEKLFF.

The J gene is TRBJ2-7, the V gene TRBV5-6, with 7 positions matching TRBD1. Germline V lookup: CDR1 SGHDT, CDR2 YYEEEE. The CDR3 extends over 15 amino acids. J lost 1 base, V lost 4 bases, and 8 bases had no gene match. The DNA for the CDR3 is TGTGCCAGCAGCGGATCCGGGACAGATTCCTACGAGCAGTACTTC. Protein: CASSGSGTDSYEQYF.

This clone was observed a handful of times. This rearrangement joins TRBV27 to TRBJ2-1, with 8 bases that match TRBD1. Germline V lookup: CDR1 MNHEY, CDR2 SMNVEV (reference sequence). The V gene end was trimmed by 6 bases and the J gene end by 4 bases; junction bases not matched to a gene: 11. This CDR3 spans 16 amino acids. For the CDR3, the DNA is TGTGCCAGCAGGGACTACGCAGGGGGCCCTTACAATGAGCAGTTCTTC. Its translation: CASRDYAGGPYNEQFF.

This clone was counted a single time. The chain uses TRBV10-1 and TRBJ1-4; D gene uncertain. CDR3 length equals 13 residues. V dropped 6 bases and J dropped 5 bases, with 10 bases sitting between them. Germline assignment: CDR1 WNHNN and CDR2 SYGVQD (reference sequence). Here the CDR3 reads CASRAAVNEKLFF. DNA of the CDR3: TGCGCCAGCAGAGCGGCAGTGAATGAAAAACTGTTTTTT.

This chain joins TRBV11-3 and TRBJ2-7; TRBD2 agrees at 10 bases. This CDR3 has 16 amino acids. The J segment lost 3 bases and the V segment lost 3 bases, leaving 8 bases of the junction unmatched. CDR1 and CDR2 from the germline V gene are SGHNT and YENEEA. CDR3 nucleotides: TGTGCCAGCAGCTTTCCGGGACTAGCGAATGTCTACGAGCAGTACTTC. Amino acids: CASSFPGLANVYEQYF.

This clone was seen a single time. The J gene is TRBJ2-3, the V gene TRBV6-5, with 7 bases matching TRBD2. The CDR3 extends over 14 amino acids. Germline V gene sequence: CDR1 MNHEY, CDR2 SVGAGI. The J segment lost 1 base and the V segment lost 5 bases, leaving 3 bases of the junction unmatched. DNA for the CDR3: TGTGCCAGCAGTCCCAGCGGGGGCACAGATACGCAGTATTTT. Its translation: CASSPSGGTDTQYF.

The V and J genes are TRBV5-4 and TRBJ2-7; 7 bases align to TRBD2. V shed 5 bases and J 5 bases; nucleotides not matched to a gene: 13. The germline V gene has CDR1 SGHNT and CDR2 YYREEE (reference sequence). CDR3 length equals 15 residues. CDR3 in DNA: TGTGCCAGCAGGGTCATGGGCGGGAGCTTTAACGAGCAGTACTTC. Its translation: CASRVMGGSFNEQYF. The full variable domain, in which reference TRBV5-4 and TRBJ2-7 provide the parts outside the CDR3, is ETGVTQSPTHLIKTRGQQVTLRCSSQSGHNTVSWYQQALGQGPQFIFQYYREEENGRGNFPPRFSGLQFPNYSSELNVNALELDDSALYLCASRVMGGSFNEQYFGPGTRLTVT.

In its sample, this clone was seen a few times. The chain recombines TRBV2 with TRBJ1-2, with unresolved D. Germline V gene sequence: CDR1 SNHLY, CDR2 FYNNEI. CDR3 size: 12 residues. The V end was cut by 7 bases, the J end by 13 bases, with 19 bases between. The CDR3 nucleotides are TGTGCCAGCACCGCCGGGAGCTCCCTCTCCACCTTC. Protein product: CASTAGSSLSTF.

This clone came up a few times. The CDR3 DNA sequence: TGTGCCAGCAGCTTAGGCCCAGGTGAGCAGTTCTTC. It yields the protein CASSLGPGEQFF. This rearrangement joins TRBV13 to TRBJ2-1; no clear D gene. The CDR3 spans 12 residues. Trimming took off 0 bases at V and 9 bases at J, with 6 bases between the two ends. Germline CDR1 reads PRHDT; CDR2 reads FYEKMQ (reference sequence). The whole variable domain, remainder taken from reference TRBV13 and TRBJ2-1, is AAGVIQSPRHLIKEKRETATLKCYPIPRHDTVYWYQQGPGQDPQFLISFYEKMQSDKGSIPDRFSAQQFSDYHSELNMSSLELGDSALYFCASSLGPGEQFFGPGTRLTVL.

The V gene is TRBV5-1, the J gene TRBJ2-5; weak D call: TRBD2 (7 bases). The closer fit of TRBJ2-7 to the DNA end suggests the J call may be wrong. CDR1 is SGHRS, CDR2 YFSETQ, per germline. CDR3 length: 15 amino acids. The CDR3 bases are TGCGCCAGCAGCTTAAGGGGGAGGGGAGCCTACGAGCAGTACTTC. Translation gives CASSLRGRGAYEQYF.

The V gene is TRBV6-6, the J gene TRBJ1-1; 7 positions match TRBD1. Unmatched junction bases numbered 7, after V lost 0 bases and J lost 12 bases. Germline assignment: CDR1 MNHNY and CDR2 SVGAGI (reference sequence). The length of the CDR3 is 13 residues. The CDR3 loop reads CASSYSSRGRSFF. In nucleotides, the CDR3 is TGTGCCAGCAGTTACTCGTCCAGGGGGAGGTCTTTCTTT.

CDR3 DNA: TGTGCCAGCAGCTTAGCAACTAGCGGGGATTACAATGAGCAGTTCTTC. Amino acids: CASSLATSGDYNEQFF. This rearrangement joins TRBV7-6 to TRBJ2-1; 10 nucleotides match TRBD2. The length of the CDR3 is 16 residues. In germline, CDR1 is SGHVS, CDR2 FNYEAQ. Unmatched junction bases numbered 3, after V lost 0 bases and J lost 4 bases.

The rearrangement uses TRBV2 and TRBJ1-2, with 7 nucleotides matching TRBD1. Germline loops: CDR1 SNHLY, CDR2 FYNNEI. The CDR3 has 16 amino acids. After removal of 5 bases from V and 4 bases from J, the junction contained 13 bases not matched to a gene. CDR3 sequence reads: CASSHLRAGGSYGYTF. In DNA, the CDR3 is TGTGCCAGCAGTCATCTAAGGGCAGGGGGGAGCTATGGCTACACCTTC.

The CDR3 DNA sequence: TGTGCCAGCAGCTTAGTACGGGGTCGCTCCTACAATGAGCAGTTCTTC. Protein: CASSLVRGRSYNEQFF. The chain has TRBV7-9 and TRBJ2-1, with a tentative D call TRBD2 (5 bases). This CDR3 contains 16 residues. In germline, CDR1 is SEHNR, CDR2 FQNEAQ (reference sequence). V lost 1 base and J 0 bases, leaving 10 bases between the germline ends.

This clone appeared a few times. The V and J genes are TRBV2 and TRBJ1-1, with 8 bases lining up with TRBD1. Germline CDR1 SNHLY, CDR2 FYNNEI. Trimming took 1 base from V and 5 from J; bases not matched to a gene: 3. CDR3 length: 14 amino acids. The CDR3: CASSEGRGRTEAFF. In DNA form, the CDR3 reads TGTGCCAGCAGTGAAGGCAGGGGGCGGACTGAAGCTTTCTTT.

This clone was found a few times. The chain employs TRBV9 and TRBJ2-1; 10 bases match TRBD1. J was trimmed by 7 bases and V by 0 bases; bases with no gene match: 10. Germline CDR1 is SGDLS and CDR2 is YYNGEE. The length of the CDR3 is 17 residues. CDR3: CASSVDQGTGVGNEQFF. Here the CDR3 DNA reads TGTGCCAGCAGCGTAGATCAGGGGACAGGGGTGGGGAATGAGCAGTTCTTC.

In this sample, this clone turned up a few times. This rearrangement joins TRBV6-1 to TRBJ1-3; D perhaps matches TRBD1 (6 bases). Germline V lookup: CDR1 MNHNS, CDR2 SASEGT. Trimming removed 2 bases at V and 0 bases at J, with 11 bases between. This CDR3 is built from 16 residues. The CDR3 is CASSEQGSASGNTIYF. The CDR3 DNA reads TGTGCCAGCAGTGAACAGGGGTCGGCCTCTGGAAACACCATATATTTT.

The V and J genes are TRBV6-1 and TRBJ2-7; 11 nucleotides align to TRBD1. The CDR3 totals 17 residues. Per the germline V gene, CDR1 is MNHNS and CDR2 is SASEGT. V dropped 2 bases and J dropped 5; count of bases not matched to a gene: 11. The CDR3 DNA reads as TGTGCCAGCAGTGAATCGCCGGTTGGGACAGGGGGGGACGAGCAGTACTTC. Protein sequence: CASSESPVGTGGDEQYF.

This chain links TRBV10-3 with TRBJ2-1; possible D gene TRBD2, 5 bases. Per germline, CDR1 ENHRY and CDR2 SYGVKD. The length of the CDR3 is 13 residues. V dropped 5 bases and J dropped 6 bases, with 11 bases sitting between them. The CDR3 bases are TGTGCCATCAGTCCGAGACTACTCAATGAGCAGTTCTTC. This sequence encodes CAISPRLLNEQFF.

The genes are TRBV7-9 and TRBJ2-7, with TRBD1 matching 7 bases. The CDR3 runs to 15 residues. Trimming took 5 bases from V and 0 from J; bases not matched to a gene: 7. Germline assignment: CDR1 SEHNR and CDR2 FQNEAQ (reference sequence). Written as DNA, the CDR3 is TGTGCCAGCAGCCACGGACAGGTCCACTCCTACGAGCAGTACTTC. It is translated as CASSHGQVHSYEQYF.